This entry lists 17 T cell receptor beta chains sequenced from one sample in a study of blood T cell repertoires in COVID-19. TCRdb's copy holds only in-frame clones and misses some; the assay was immunoSEQ multiplex PCR. The sample consists of 200,000 to 250,000 clones, around 84% of them appearing once. Material: peripheral blood. Receptors originate from a woman in her 70s with active or convalescent COVID-19.

This sequence joins TRBV11-2 and TRBJ2-2; D is perhaps TRBD2 (5 bases). Trimming stripped 4 bases from V and 5 bases from J, with 20 bases between. The CDR3 has 17 residues. In germline, CDR1 is SGHAT, CDR2 FQNNGV. The CDR3 here is CASSSFTLRVTTGELFF. Written as DNA, the CDR3 is TGTGCCAGCAGCTCCTTCACTTTGAGGGTTACAACCGGGGAGCTGTTTTTT.

The chain is built from TRBV13 and TRBJ1-5, with D possibly being TRBD1 (5 bases). The CDR3 extends over 14 amino acids. Trimming took off 5 bases at V and 2 bases at J, with 10 bases between the two ends. Germline assignment: CDR1 PRHDT and CDR2 FYEKMQ (reference sequence). The chain's CDR3 is CASSVDRGNQPQHF. The CDR3 region has the DNA TGTGCCAGCAGCGTAGACAGAGGCAATCAGCCCCAGCATTTT.

The CDR3 nucleotides read TGTGCCAGCAGCCCCATCCCGGACACTGAAGCTTTCTTT. Its protein product is CASSPIPDTEAFF. This sequence joins TRBV14 and TRBJ1-1; D uncertain. CDR1 SGHDN and CDR2 FVKESK come from the germline V gene. The CDR3 consists of 13 residues. V was clipped by 4 bases and J by 3 bases, with 9 bases between them.

The chain employs TRBV6-1 and TRBJ2-5; TRBD2 matches 7 bases. This CDR3 has 13 amino acids. J was trimmed by 5 bases and V by 2 bases; bases with no gene match: 2. Germline-derived CDR1 and CDR2 are MNHNS and SASEGT. The CDR3 DNA is TGTGCCAGCAGTGAATGGGAGGGGGAGACCCAGTACTTC. It is translated as CASSEWEGETQYF.

A single count supports this clone. The CDR3 loop reads CASSLAGGISPLHF. CDR3 nucleotide sequence: TGTGCCAGCAGTTTAGCGGGAGGGATTTCACCCCTCCACTTT. The chain links TRBV27 to TRBJ1-6; no clear D. Germline lookup yields CDR1 MNHEY and CDR2 SMNVEV (reference sequence). The CDR3 runs 14 residues. The V end was cut by 2 bases, the J end by 9 bases, with 11 bases between.

The chain uses TRBV27 and TRBJ1-2; D is undetermined. Per the germline V gene, CDR1 is MNHEY and CDR2 is SMNVEV (reference sequence). Trimming took 5 bases from V and 8 from J, leaving 15 bases between them. The CDR3 has 13 amino acids. CDR3 sequence: CASSPRSYGGYTF. In DNA form, the CDR3 reads TGTGCCAGCAGTCCACGGAGTTACGGAGGCTACACCTTC.

The rearrangement joins TRBV11-3 to TRBJ2-5, with TRBD1 identical over 8 bases. Germline CDR1 SGHNT, CDR2 YENEEA. CDR3 length equals 13 residues. V dropped 5 bases and J dropped 4; count of bases not matched to a gene: 3. The CDR3 DNA is TGTGCCAGCAGCCCGACAGGGGCAGAGACCCAGTACTTC. Protein: CASSPTGAETQYF.

The chain is built from TRBV18 and TRBJ2-7; 9 bases line up with TRBD1. J lost 4 bases, V lost 2 bases, and 3 bases had no gene match. Germline V lookup: CDR1 KGHSH, CDR2 LQKENI. CDR3 length equals 14 residues. This chain's CDR3 is CASSPLGQGYEQYF. CDR3 DNA sequence: TGTGCCAGCTCACCATTGGGACAGGGATACGAGCAGTACTTC.

The sample holds a few counts of this clone. CDR3 nucleotides: TGTGCCAGCAGCCTGGACAGGGCTAACTATGGCTACACCTTC. This encodes CASSLDRANYGYTF. This chain joins TRBV4-2 and TRBJ1-2, with TRBD1 matching over 8 bases. The CDR3 contains 14 residues. Germline CDR1 reads LGHNA; CDR2 reads YNFKEQ. With V trimmed by 4 bases and J by 0 bases, 1 base remained unmatched.

The chain links TRBV5-4 to TRBJ2-5, with 13 positions matching TRBD2. The germline gives CDR1 SGHNT, CDR2 YYREEE (reference sequence). The CDR3 is 15 residues long. V lost 3 bases and J lost 5; bases outside the gene matches: 4. The CDR3 protein is CASSWGLAGTETQYF. CDR3 nucleotide sequence: TGTGCCAGCAGCTGGGGACTAGCGGGAACGGAGACCCAGTACTTC.

This clone was seen more than once but under ten times. The chain employs TRBV27 and TRBJ2-7, with D unclear. CDR1 and CDR2 (germline): MNHEY, SMNVEV (reference sequence). The CDR3 is 15 residues long. V shed 8 bases and J shed 0 bases, with 17 bases lying between them. The CDR3 reads CASRPQAVGSYEQYF. CDR3 sequence (DNA): TGTGCCAGCCGACCCCAGGCAGTGGGCTCCTACGAGCAGTACTTC.

The chain has TRBV15 and TRBJ2-7, with 10 bases identical to TRBD1. Germline CDR1 is LNHNV and CDR2 is YYDKDF (reference sequence). V shed 1 base and J 3 bases; nucleotides not matched to a gene: 6. The CDR3 contains 16 residues. CDR3 amino acids: CATSRVETGGLYEQYF. As DNA, the CDR3 is TGTGCCACCAGCAGAGTCGAGACAGGGGGCCTCTACGAGCAGTACTTC.

The chain recombines TRBV6-1 with TRBJ2-7, with a weak D call TRBD1 (5 bases). The V gene lost 6 bases and the J gene lost 0 bases, with 15 bases spanning the gap. CDR1 is MNHNS, CDR2 SASEGT, per germline. This CDR3 spans 15 amino acids. This chain's CDR3 is CASRERQWSSYEQYF. The CDR3 bases are TGTGCCAGCAGGGAAAGACAGTGGAGCTCCTACGAGCAGTACTTC.

The chain employs TRBV4-3 and TRBJ1-1; D uncertain. The germline V gene has CDR1 LGHNA and CDR2 YSLEER. Trimming removed 0 bases at V and 5 bases at J, with 10 bases between. CDR3 length: 14 residues. CDR3 sequence: CASSQEAGWTEAFF. CDR3 nucleotide sequence: TGCGCCAGCAGCCAAGAGGCAGGCTGGACTGAAGCTTTCTTT.

The count of this clone is one. This chain joins TRBV5-6 and TRBJ2-7; D remains unclear. Germline CDR1 SGHDT, CDR2 YYEEEE. The V end was cut by 1 base, the J end by 5 bases, with 10 bases between. This CDR3 comprises 13 residues. The CDR3 coding sequence is TGTGCCAGCAGCTTGACTACGTGGAACGAGCAGTACTTC. Translating it yields CASSLTTWNEQYF.

This clone has just a few counts. The rearrangement uses TRBV27 and TRBJ1-2; D gene unclear. V was cut by 2 bases and J by 2 bases, with 9 bases left in between. The germline CDR1 and CDR2 sequences are MNHEY and SMNVEV (reference sequence). CDR3 length: 14 amino acids. The CDR3: CASSLGNTNYGYTF. The CDR3, as DNA: TGTGCCAGCAGTTTAGGCAATACAAACTATGGCTACACCTTC.

This clone showed up just a few times. This chain joins TRBV18 and TRBJ2-4, with D maybe TRBD1 (5 bases). Trimming took off 3 bases at V and 0 bases at J, with 12 bases between the two ends. The CDR3 has 16 residues. Germline assignment: CDR1 KGHSH and CDR2 LQKENI. The CDR3 nucleotides read TGTGCCAGCTCACCGTTTGGGGCCGCAGCCAAAAACATTCAGTACTTC. Its protein is CASSPFGAAAKNIQYF.